One and the same sample provided the 22 T cell receptor beta chains below, sequenced in a study of T-cell memory formation after mild COVID-19. TCRdb independently ran MiXCR on the 5' RACE reads; one entry per CDR3 protein. The sample has approximately 490,000 distinct CDR3 sequences, around 21% seen once; the top ten hold around 12%. Source material: PBMCs or a T cell subset sorted from them (not recorded which). The receptors stem from an adult woman who had mild COVID-19 (a few samples of this study predate the infection). Cell type and time point are not known.

This clonotype was picked up a small number of times. The chain joins TRBV7-3 to TRBJ2-3; 7 bases map to TRBD2. The CDR3 is 16 amino acids. Germline CDR1 reads SGHTA; CDR2 reads FQGTGA. The ends lost 2 bases at V and 2 bases at J; junction bases unmatched: 7. CDR3 coding DNA: TGTGCCAGCAGCTTATATGGCGGGGGATACACAGATACGCAGTATTTT. Amino acid sequence: CASSLYGGGYTDTQYF.

The chain combines TRBV12-3 or TRBV12-4 with TRBJ1-1; 9 bases are shared with TRBD1. Unmatched junction bases numbered 6, after V lost 4 bases and J lost 9 bases. The CDR3 extends over 13 amino acids. CDR3 sequence reads: CASSSPGQGKAFF. The CDR3 DNA reads as TGTGCCAGCAGTTCCCCGGGACAGGGAAAAGCTTTCTTT.

The sample holds a few counts of this clonotype. This chain connects TRBV11-2 to TRBJ2-1; TRBD2 agrees at 9 bases. CDR3 size: 18 residues. V was clipped by 1 base and J by 0 bases; unmatched bases: 7. CDR1 is SGHAT and CDR2 is FQNNGV in the germline V gene. CDR3 amino acids: CASSLASSGVSSYNEQFF. Written as DNA, the CDR3 is TGTGCCAGCAGCTTAGCCTCTAGCGGGGTTAGCTCCTACAATGAGCAGTTCTTC.

This clonotype was seen only a few times. The chain links TRBV20-1 to TRBJ1-2; 7 bases agree with TRBD1. Germline CDR1 DFQATT, CDR2 SNEGSKA (reference sequence). V lost 3 bases to trimming and J lost 8 bases; unmatched junction nucleotides: 12. The CDR3 totals 14 residues. The DNA of the CDR3 is TGCAGTGCTAGTGCTAGGGGGCGGCTCAAAGGCTACACCTTC. It encodes CSASARGRLKGYTF.

This clonotype was detected only a few times. The chain carries TRBV4-3 and TRBJ2-4; 7 bases map to TRBD1. Germline trimming cut 3 bases from V and 8 bases from J; bases unmatched to any gene: 10. Germline V gives CDR1 LGHNA, CDR2 YSLEER. The CDR3 covers 15 residues. CDR3 DNA sequence: TGCGCCAGCAGCCACCCTGTGCAGGGGGTTGACATTCAGTACTTC. Its protein is CASSHPVQGVDIQYF.

The CDR3 sequence is CASRFSGGAPSDTQYF. DNA for the CDR3: TGTGCCAGCAGGTTCAGCGGGGGGGCACCTTCCGATACGCAGTATTTT. This chain connects TRBV7-2 to TRBJ2-3; TRBD2 matches at 10 bases. Germline V CDR1 and CDR2: SGHTA, FQGNSA. V shed 6 bases and J 6 bases; nucleotides not matched to a gene: 12. The CDR3 is made up of 16 amino acids. The full variable domain, rest sourced from reference TRBV7-2 and TRBJ2-3, is GAGVSQSPSNKVTEKGKDVELRCDPISGHTALYWYRQSLGQGLEFLIYFQGNSAPDKSGLPSDRFSAERTGGSVSTLTIQRTQQEDSAVYLCASRFSGGAPSDTQYFGPGTRLTVL.

Only a few counts were recorded for this clonotype. The gene calls are TRBV29-1 and TRBJ2-2; no clear D gene. The V and J ends lost 0 bases and 3 bases respectively, with 8 bases between them. This CDR3 spans 14 amino acids. CDR1 SQVTM and CDR2 ANQGSEA come from the germline V gene. The CDR3 DNA is TGCAGCGTTGAAGACCTCAGAGACACCGGGGAGCTGTTTTTT. Translation: CSVEDLRDTGELFF.

The J gene is TRBJ2-3, the V gene TRBV6-5, with 10 bases fitting TRBD2. With V trimmed by 6 bases and J by 5 bases, 11 bases remained unmatched. The CDR3 extends over 16 amino acids. CDR1 MNHEY and CDR2 SVGAGI come from the germline V gene. CDR3 bases: TGTGCCAGCAGGCCCCCCCCGGGACTAGCGATAGATACGCAGTATTTT. Residues: CASRPPPGLAIDTQYF.

The table lists this clonotype with many counts. The chain combines TRBV27 with TRBJ1-2; D possibly corresponds to TRBD1 (5 bases). Deletions cut 5 bases from V and 8 bases from J, with 18 bases between. The CDR3 runs 14 residues. Germline V gene data show CDR1 as MNHEY and CDR2 as SMNVEV (reference sequence). CDR3 region: CASSPTPGREGYTF. CDR3 nucleotides: TGTGCCAGCAGTCCCACACCAGGGAGAGAAGGCTACACCTTC.

This chain links TRBV7-2 with TRBJ1-2, with 7 bases that match TRBD1. J was trimmed by 4 bases and V by 1 base; bases with no gene match: 9. Germline CDR1 reads SGHTA; CDR2 reads FQGNSA. CDR3 length equals 16 residues. The CDR3 DNA sequence: TGTGCCAGCAGCTTAGAATTTGTGAGGGGGCCCTATGGCTACACCTTC. This codes for CASSLEFVRGPYGYTF.

The V gene is TRBV5-1, the J gene TRBJ2-7, with 13 bases that match TRBD2. V shed 0 bases and J 0 bases; nucleotides not matched to a gene: 6. In germline, CDR1 is SGHRS, CDR2 YFSETQ. This CDR3 region has 18 residues. Here the CDR3 reads CASSLETGLAGDSYEQYF. The CDR3 nucleotides read TGCGCCAGCAGCTTGGAAACTGGACTAGCGGGAGACTCCTACGAGCAGTACTTC.

This clonotype occurred many times. The chain has TRBV7-6 and TRBJ2-7; D is uncertain. CDR3 size: 14 residues. Per the germline V gene, CDR1 is SGHVS and CDR2 is FNYEAQ. The ends were cut back, 3 bases at V and 2 bases at J, with 11 bases in the middle. The CDR3 nucleotides read TGTGCCAGCAGCTTGCATTCAGCCGCCTACGAGCAGTACTTC. Amino acids: CASSLHSAAYEQYF. Together with reference TRBV7-6 and TRBJ2-7, the CDR3 gives the full variable domain: GAGVSQSPRYKVTKRGQDVALRCDPISGHVSLYWYRQALGQGPEFLTYFNYEAQQDKSGLPNDRFSAERPEGSISTLTIQRTEQRDSAMYRCASSLHSAAYEQYFGPGTRLTVT.

The chain has TRBV10-3 and TRBJ2-7, with a possible D match to TRBD1 (6 bases). The germline V gene encodes CDR1 ENHRY and CDR2 SYGVKD. Between the trimmed V and J ends, which lost 1 base and 12 bases, there was a span of 19 bases. This CDR3 has 14 residues. The CDR3 DNA reads TGTGCCATCAGTGAGTTAGGTGGACAGCCCGGCGGGTACTTC. Translated, it gives CAISELGGQPGGYF.

This clonotype turned up a few times. The V and J genes are TRBV12-3 or TRBV12-4 and TRBJ1-6; 9 nucleotides align to TRBD1. V lost 4 bases to trimming and J lost 6 bases; unmatched junction nucleotides: 4. The CDR3 has 15 residues. This chain's CDR3 is CASSSTGGRNSPLHF. The DNA of the CDR3 is TGTGCCAGCAGTTCGACAGGGGGTCGTAATTCACCCCTCCACTTT.

V usage is TRBV20-1 and J usage is TRBJ1-4; D perhaps matches TRBD1 (6 bases). With 2 bases removed from V and 8 bases from J, the gap between germline ends came to 12 bases. CDR3 length: 13 amino acids. Per the germline V gene, CDR1 is DFQATT and CDR2 is SNEGSKA (reference sequence). CDR3 sequence (DNA): TGCAGTGCTAGACCCAGGGGAAGCGAAAAACTGTTTTTT. Translation gives CSARPRGSEKLFF.

This clonotype was seen ten or more times. The chain recombines TRBV9 with TRBJ2-7, with D tentatively TRBD2 (6 bases). CDR3 size: 11 residues. Germline V gives CDR1 SGDLS, CDR2 YYNGEE. V was shortened by 3 bases and J by 7 bases, with 8 bases between the two germline ends. CDR3 amino acids: CASSAGGEQYF. The CDR3 DNA reads TGTGCCAGCAGCGCCGGGGGTGAGCAGTACTTC. Complete variable domain (other parts from reference TRBV9 and TRBJ2-7): DSGVTQTPKHLITATGQRVTLRCSPRSGDLSVYWYQQSLDQGLQFLIQYYNGEERAKGNILERFSAQQFPDLHSELNLSSLELGDSALYFCASSAGGEQYFGPGTRLTVT.

This clonotype was counted a few times. The gene calls are TRBV6-6 and TRBJ2-1; 11 nucleotides agree with TRBD2. The CDR3 is made up of 16 amino acids. V lost 0 bases, J lost 6 bases, and 4 bases stayed unmatched. Germline values: CDR1 MNHNY, CDR2 SVGAGI (reference sequence). The CDR3 bases are TGTGCCAGCAGTTACTCGGGTAGCGGGGGGGTCAATGAGCAGTTCTTC. This translates into CASSYSGSGGVNEQFF.

This clonotype was seen a handful of times. The chain uses TRBV6-5 and TRBJ2-5; D call uncertain. Germline loops: CDR1 MNHEY, CDR2 SVGAGI. This CDR3 comprises 13 residues. V dropped 6 bases and J dropped 4 bases, with 12 bases sitting between them. DNA for the CDR3: TGTGCCAGCAGCTCGAGTTGGGGAGAGACCCAGTACTTC. Protein: CASSSSWGETQYF.

The chain carries TRBV5-6 and TRBJ1-2; 7 bases line up with TRBD1. The CDR3 covers 13 residues. Trimming cost V 6 bases and J 4 bases; bases outside gene matches: 6. The germline CDR1 and CDR2 sequences are SGHDT and YYEEEE. The CDR3 is CASKRQGLYGYTF. CDR3 coding DNA: TGTGCCAGCAAAAGACAGGGCCTCTATGGCTACACCTTC.

This clonotype has more than one count but fewer than ten. The gene calls are TRBV7-2 and TRBJ2-5; D remains ambiguous. CDR3 length: 13 amino acids. Germline-derived CDR1 and CDR2 are SGHTA and FQGNSA. V gave up 4 bases and J gave up 3 bases, with 9 bases separating them. The CDR3 region has the DNA TGTGCCAGCAGCTCGGTGCCTAAAGAGACCCAGTACTTC. Residues: CASSSVPKETQYF. Full variable domain (outside the CDR3, taken from reference TRBV7-2 and TRBJ2-5): GAGVSQSPSNKVTEKGKDVELRCDPISGHTALYWYRQSLGQGLEFLIYFQGNSAPDKSGLPSDRFSAERTGGSVSTLTIQRTQQEDSAVYLCASSSVPKETQYFGPGTRLLVL.

The genes are TRBV20-1 and TRBJ2-1, with D possibly matching TRBD2 (5 bases). V was pared by 3 bases and J by 7 bases, with 10 bases between. CDR3 length: 12 amino acids. Germline V gene lookup returns CDR1 DFQATT and CDR2 SNEGSKA (reference sequence). In DNA, the CDR3 is TGCAGTGCTAGGGCTCCGGGAAATGAGCAGTTCTTC. Protein product: CSARAPGNEQFF.

This clonotype showed up just a few times. The chain combines TRBV24-1 with TRBJ2-7; 9 nucleotides agree with TRBD1. Per germline, CDR1 KGHDR and CDR2 SFDVKD. The CDR3 spans 14 residues. Trimming cost V 6 bases and J 6 bases; bases outside gene matches: 8. The CDR3 nucleotides read TGTGCCACCAGTCCGGGACAGGGAAACTCCGAGCAGTACTTC. Its translation: CATSPGQGNSEQYF.